This entry lists 28 T cell receptor beta chains sequenced from one sample in a study of cytomegalovirus exposure and HLA in healthy donors. The PCR employed 60 Vbeta primers together with 13 Jbeta primers. Clones were read by immunoSEQ multiplex PCR, and TCRdb kept only the in-frame ones, dropping some. The sample includes 150,000 to 200,000 clones, 84% of them seen just once. The material sequenced was PBMCs. The source of these receptors is a man over 45 in good health and CMV-seropositive.

This clone was seen a few times. The chain combines TRBV2 with TRBJ2-6; D gene unclear. Trimming took off 3 bases at V and 0 bases at J, with 6 bases between the two ends. The CDR3 is made up of 15 amino acids. CDR1 and CDR2 from the germline V gene are SNHLY and FYNNEI. CDR3 region: CASSDWSSGANVLTF. For the CDR3, the DNA is TGTGCCAGCAGTGATTGGAGCTCTGGGGCCAACGTCCTGACTTTC.

The rearrangement joins TRBV5-4 to TRBJ2-3; D call uncertain. Per germline, CDR1 SGHNT and CDR2 YYREEE (reference sequence). CDR3 size: 14 residues. The V end was cut by 0 bases, the J end by 6 bases, with 11 bases between. The DNA of the CDR3 is TGTGCCAGCAGCTTGGTGAGATCGGGTGATACGCAGTATTTT. Translated: CASSLVRSGDTQYF.

This chain uses TRBV23-1 with TRBJ1-3; 8 bases agree with TRBD1. TRBV23-1 falls under the ORF class, with uncertain function. CDR3 length equals 21 residues. After removal of 3 bases from V and 0 bases from J, the junction contained 19 bases not matched to a gene. CDR3 in DNA: TGCGCCAGCAGTCAGCTAGAGGACAGGGAACCCCTAGAGGACTCTGGAAACACCATATATTTT. This encodes CASSQLEDREPLEDSGNTIYF.

The gene calls are TRBV27 and TRBJ1-5, with D possibly matching TRBD1 (5 bases). CDR3 length: 14 amino acids. Germline V CDR1 and CDR2: MNHEY, SMNVEV (reference sequence). Trimming removed 5 bases at V and 6 bases at J, with 14 bases between. The chain's CDR3 is CASSRRGGGQPQHF. CDR3 coding DNA: TGTGCCAGCAGTCGCCGGGGGGGTGGTCAGCCCCAGCATTTT.

The V gene is TRBV9, the J gene TRBJ1-2, with TRBD1 as a possible D gene (6 bases). This CDR3 is 13 amino acids long. Trimming stripped 0 bases from V and 5 bases from J, with 8 bases between. The germline CDR1 and CDR2 sequences are SGDLS and YYNGEE. The CDR3 coding sequence is TGTGCCAGCAGCGTAGTAGGGGGATATGGCTACACCTTC. This codes for CASSVVGGYGYTF.

The chain carries TRBV2 and TRBJ2-2, with 7 bases lining up with TRBD1. The CDR3 totals 15 residues. The germline V gene has CDR1 SNHLY and CDR2 FYNNEI. The ends lost 5 bases at V and 2 bases at J; junction bases unmatched: 5. The CDR3 sequence: CASSLQGLNTGELFF. CDR3 nucleotide sequence: TGTGCCAGCAGTTTACAGGGGTTAAACACCGGGGAGCTGTTTTTT.

The genes are TRBV6-1 and TRBJ2-7; tentative D call: TRBD1 (5 bases). The CDR3 has 15 amino acids. Looked up from germline, CDR1 is MNHNS and CDR2 is SASEGT. Trimming removed 7 bases from V and 1 base from J, with 17 bases in between. In DNA, the CDR3 is TGTGCCAGCAACGTCGAGACAGTAGGATCCTACGAGCAGTACTTC. Amino acid sequence: CASNVETVGSYEQYF.

This clone was observed a few times. The chain combines TRBV25-1 with TRBJ2-1, with 10 positions matching TRBD2. This CDR3 region has 17 residues. Germline V lookup: CDR1 MGHDK, CDR2 SYGVNS. After removal of 4 bases from V and 2 bases from J, the junction contained 8 bases not matched to a gene. The CDR3 sequence: CASSGGPGLATYNEQFF. CDR3 nucleotide sequence: TGTGCCAGCAGTGGAGGACCGGGACTAGCGACCTACAATGAGCAGTTCTTC. Supplemented by reference TRBV25-1 and TRBJ2-1, the full variable domain reads EADIYQTPRYLVIGTGKKITLECSQTMGHDKMYWYQQDPGMELHLIHYSYGVNSTEKGDLSSESTVSRIRTEHFPLTLESARPSHTSQYLCASSGGPGLATYNEQFFGPGTRLTVL.

The CDR3 DNA is TGTGCCAGCAGCTTAGATTTGTCTTTCTACGAGCAGTACTTC. This encodes CASSLDLSFYEQYF. The V and J genes are TRBV7-9 and TRBJ2-7; D unresolved. Germline-derived CDR1 and CDR2 are SEHNR and FQNEAQ (reference sequence). Trimming pared 1 base from V and 3 bases from J, leaving 10 bases between. The CDR3 length is 14 residues.

This clone was seen only once. The chain is built from TRBV9 and TRBJ2-3; 11 positions agree with TRBD2. Germline V CDR1 and CDR2: SGDLS, YYNGEE. The CDR3 sequence is 15 residues long. The junction had 5 bases not matched to a gene; V was cut back by 6 bases and J by 2 bases. The CDR3 region is CASKRLAGNTDTQYF. In nucleotides, the CDR3 is TGTGCCAGCAAGAGACTAGCGGGGAACACAGATACGCAGTATTTT.

The V call is TRBV6-5, the J call TRBJ1-1, with 10 bases identical to TRBD1. This CDR3 is built from 14 residues. The germline V gene has CDR1 MNHEY and CDR2 SVGAGI. The J segment lost 7 bases and the V segment lost 6 bases, leaving 8 bases of the junction unmatched. The CDR3 loop reads CASRELGQGVEAFF. CDR3 in DNA: TGTGCCAGCAGGGAACTAGGACAGGGGGTTGAAGCTTTCTTT.

This chain joins TRBV7-9 and TRBJ1-1; TRBD1 aligns across 7 bases. Germline V gene lookup returns CDR1 SEHNR and CDR2 FQNEAQ (reference sequence). J was trimmed by 6 bases and V by 5 bases; bases with no gene match: 6. The CDR3 sequence is 13 residues long. CDR3 residues: CASSQGGRSEAFF. The CDR3 nucleotides read TGTGCCAGCAGCCAGGGGGGAAGGTCTGAAGCTTTCTTT.

The chain is built from TRBV27 and TRBJ2-5, with 9 bases lining up with TRBD2. The CDR3 is 14 residues long. V trimming: 8 bases; J trimming: 4 bases; junction bases outside the gene matches: 8. Germline-derived CDR1 and CDR2 are MNHEY and SMNVEV (reference sequence). This CDR3 is CASGRLAEGETQYF. CDR3 sequence (DNA): TGTGCCAGCGGGAGACTAGCGGAAGGAGAGACCCAGTACTTC.

The rearrangement links TRBV5-1 to TRBJ1-1; 8 nucleotides align to TRBD1. The CDR3 sequence is 15 residues long. Germline trimming cut 4 bases from V and 1 base from J; bases unmatched to any gene: 6. The V gene's germline CDR1 is SGHRS and CDR2 YFSETQ. This CDR3 reads CASSNLGQANTEAFF. CDR3 nucleotide sequence: TGCGCCAGCAGCAATTTGGGACAGGCGAACACTGAAGCTTTCTTT. Using reference TRBV5-1 and TRBJ1-1 for the parts outside the CDR3, the full variable domain is KAGVTQTPRYLIKTRGQQVTLSCSPISGHRSVSWYQQTPGQGLQFLFEYFSETQRNKGNFPGRFSGRQFSNSRSEMNVSTLELGDSALYLCASSNLGQANTEAFFGQGTRLTVV.

This clone was detected only a few times. The chain recombines TRBV25-1 with TRBJ2-3, with D possibly being TRBD1 (6 bases). V gave up 5 bases and J gave up 6 bases, with 6 bases separating them. The V gene's germline CDR1 is MGHDK and CDR2 SYGVNS. The CDR3 loop spans 11 amino acids. The chain's CDR3 is CASSQGDTQYF. CDR3 bases: TGTGCCAGCAGTCAGGGGGATACGCAGTATTTT. Full variable domain (rest looked up from reference TRBV25-1 and TRBJ2-3): EADIYQTPRYLVIGTGKKITLECSQTMGHDKMYWYQQDPGMELHLIHYSYGVNSTEKGDLSSESTVSRIRTEHFPLTLESARPSHTSQYLCASSQGDTQYFGPGTRLTVL.

The chain combines TRBV10-1 with TRBJ2-3, with D possibly TRBD2 on 7 matching bases. Germline assignment: CDR1 WNHNN and CDR2 SYGVQD (reference sequence). CDR3 length equals 17 residues. V lost 0 bases, J lost 4 bases, and 17 bases lay in between. The DNA of the CDR3 is TGCGCCAGCAGTGAGTCAGGAGGCCGGGGGGCGGCAGATACGCAGTATTTT. The encoded protein is CASSESGGRGAADTQYF.

The chain recombines TRBV10-2 with TRBJ2-7, with 8 bases aligning to TRBD1. Germline assignment: CDR1 WSHSY and CDR2 SAAADI. V shed 4 bases, J shed 2 bases, and the junction held 7 bases outside the gene matches. CDR3 size: 15 residues. CDR3 residues: CASSGHRGFPYEQYF. As DNA, the CDR3 is TGCGCCAGCAGTGGCCACAGGGGGTTTCCCTACGAGCAGTACTTC.

This chain connects TRBV10-1 to TRBJ2-3; D gene unclear. Trimming removed 10 bases at V and 5 bases at J, with 10 bases between. Per germline, CDR1 WNHNN and CDR2 SYGVQD (reference sequence). The CDR3 spans 11 residues. CDR3 DNA sequence: TGCGCCACCCGAACTGGAGATACGCAGTATTTT. Translating gives CATRTGDTQYF.

The chain uses TRBV4-1 and TRBJ2-5, with 15 bases identical to TRBD2. J gave up 4 bases and V 7 bases, and 19 bases lay outside the gene matches. The CDR3 sequence is 20 residues long. Germline V gene sequence: CDR1 MGHRA, CDR2 YSYEKL. CDR3 amino acids: CASKQVPGLAGGAEGETQYF. DNA of the CDR3: TGCGCCAGCAAACAAGTCCCGGGACTAGCGGGAGGTGCCGAAGGAGAGACCCAGTACTTC.

V usage is TRBV5-1 and J usage is TRBJ1-3; D unresolved. Germline V gene lookup returns CDR1 SGHRS and CDR2 YFSETQ. The CDR3 sequence is 15 residues long. The ends were cut back, 2 bases at V and 0 bases at J, with 9 bases in the middle. This CDR3 reads CASSFESTSGNTIYF. In nucleotides, the CDR3 is TGCGCCAGCAGCTTCGAGAGCACCTCTGGAAACACCATATATTTT.

J is TRBJ2-1 and V is TRBV6-1, with no clear D. This CDR3 contains 11 residues. V lost 5 bases and J 7 bases, leaving 6 bases between the germline ends. From germline, CDR1 is MNHNS and CDR2 SASEGT. The CDR3: CASSSRNEQFF. For the CDR3, the DNA is TGTGCCAGCAGTTCGCGGAATGAGCAGTTCTTC.

The chain employs TRBV11-2 and TRBJ1-1; D not certain. Germline-derived CDR1 and CDR2 are SGHAT and FQNNGV. V was cut by 4 bases and J by 1 base, with 13 bases left in between. The CDR3 totals 15 residues. This chain's CDR3 is CASSSLDFANTEAFF. CDR3 DNA: TGTGCCAGCAGCTCATTAGACTTTGCGAACACTGAAGCTTTCTTT.

CDR3 nucleotide sequence: TGTGCCAGCAGTGGACAGGGGGATCGGGAGCAGTTCTTC. Amino acids: CASSGQGDREQFF. The rearrangement links TRBV2 to TRBJ2-1; TRBD1 agrees at 9 bases. The CDR3 sequence is 13 residues long. J lost 10 bases, V lost 4 bases, and 5 bases had no gene match. Germline V CDR1 and CDR2: SNHLY, FYNNEI. Full variable domain (remainder filled in from reference TRBV2 and TRBJ2-1): EPEVTQTPSHQVTQMGQEVILRCVPISNHLYFYWYRQILGQKVEFLVSFYNNEISEKSEIFDDQFSVERPDGSNFTLKIRSTKLEDSAMYFCASSGQGDREQFFGPGTRLTVL.

The CDR3 reads CASSGTGAGNTEAFF. In nucleotides, the CDR3 is TGTGCCAGCAGCGGAACAGGGGCGGGGAACACTGAAGCTTTCTTT. The chain employs TRBV7-9 and TRBJ1-1; 7 bases fit TRBD1. The germline CDR1 and CDR2 sequences are SEHNR and FQNEAQ (reference sequence). The CDR3 extends over 15 amino acids. The V segment lost 5 bases and the J segment 1 base; nucleotides outside the gene matches: 7. Using reference TRBV7-9 and TRBJ1-1 for the parts outside the CDR3, the full variable domain is DTGVSQNPRHKITKRGQNVTFRCDPISEHNRLYWYRQTLGQGPEFLTYFQNEAQLEKSRLLSDRFSAERPKGSFSTLEIQRTEQGDSAMYLCASSGTGAGNTEAFFGQGTRLTVV.

This clone was seen just once. The gene calls are TRBV19 and TRBJ1-1, with 7 bases matching TRBD1. The germline V gene encodes CDR1 LNHDA and CDR2 SQIVND (reference sequence). The CDR3 length is 14 residues. V lost 3 bases and J lost 9; bases outside the gene matches: 10. The DNA of the CDR3 is TGTGCCAGTAGTATGAAGGGGGCATTGGGCCAAGCTTTCTTT. It yields the protein CASSMKGALGQAFF.

The chain uses TRBV30 and TRBJ1-1; 12 bases match TRBD1. The length of the CDR3 is 16 residues. CDR1 is GTSNPN and CDR2 is SVGIG in the germline V gene (reference sequence). V was clipped by 0 bases and J by 2 bases; unmatched bases: 4. CDR3 region: CAWSVWGTGGNTEAFF. In nucleotides, the CDR3 is TGTGCCTGGAGTGTATGGGGGACAGGGGGCAACACTGAAGCTTTCTTT.

V and J are TRBV5-1 and TRBJ2-5; 8 bases are a match to TRBD2. V lost 0 bases, J lost 3 bases, and 10 bases stayed unmatched. The V gene's germline CDR1 is SGHRS and CDR2 YFSETQ. The CDR3 length is 17 residues. Here the CDR3 reads CASSLDKRERREETQYF. As DNA, the CDR3 is TGCGCCAGCAGCTTGGATAAGCGGGAGCGGCGGGAAGAGACCCAGTACTTC.

The CDR3 loop is CASSYDRGEGNQPQHF. CDR3 sequence (DNA): TGTGCCAGCAGCTACGACCGGGGGGAAGGCAATCAGCCCCAGCATTTT. J is TRBJ1-5 and V is TRBV7-9; a weak D match, TRBD1 (5 bases). CDR1 is SEHNR, CDR2 FQNEAQ, per germline (reference sequence). V lost 4 bases, J lost 2 bases, and 15 bases lay in between. The CDR3 length is 16 residues.